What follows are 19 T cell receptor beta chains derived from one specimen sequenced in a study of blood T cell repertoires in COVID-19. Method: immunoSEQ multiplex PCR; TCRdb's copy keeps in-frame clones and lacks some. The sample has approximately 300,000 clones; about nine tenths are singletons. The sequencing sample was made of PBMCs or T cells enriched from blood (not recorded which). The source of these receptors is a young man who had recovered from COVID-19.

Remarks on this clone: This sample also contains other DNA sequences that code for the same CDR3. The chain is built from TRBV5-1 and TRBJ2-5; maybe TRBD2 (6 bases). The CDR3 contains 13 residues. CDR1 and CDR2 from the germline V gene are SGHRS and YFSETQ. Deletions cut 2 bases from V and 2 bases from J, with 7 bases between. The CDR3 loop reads CASSFGGQETQYF. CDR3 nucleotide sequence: TGCGCCAGCAGCTTTGGGGGGCAAGAGACCCAGTACTTC.

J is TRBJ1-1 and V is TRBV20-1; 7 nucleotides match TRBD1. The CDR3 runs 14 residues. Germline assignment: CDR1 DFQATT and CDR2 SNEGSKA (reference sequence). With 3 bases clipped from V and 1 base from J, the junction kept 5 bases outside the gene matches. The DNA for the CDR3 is TGCAGTGCTAGTGGACAGGCCAGGAACACTGAAGCTTTCTTT. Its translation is CSASGQARNTEAFF.

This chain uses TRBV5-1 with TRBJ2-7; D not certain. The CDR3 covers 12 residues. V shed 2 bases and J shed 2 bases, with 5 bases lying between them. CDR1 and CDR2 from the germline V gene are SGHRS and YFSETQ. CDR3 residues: CASSLPAYEQYF. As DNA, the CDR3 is TGCGCCAGCAGCTTACCGGCCTACGAGCAGTACTTC.

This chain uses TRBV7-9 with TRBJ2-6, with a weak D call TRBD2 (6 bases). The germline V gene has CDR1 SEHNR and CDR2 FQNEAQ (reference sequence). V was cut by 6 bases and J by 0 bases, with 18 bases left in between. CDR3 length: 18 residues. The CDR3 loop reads CASRDRDSSPSGANVLTF. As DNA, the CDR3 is TGTGCCAGCAGGGACCGGGACTCAAGCCCCTCTGGGGCCAACGTCCTGACTTTC.

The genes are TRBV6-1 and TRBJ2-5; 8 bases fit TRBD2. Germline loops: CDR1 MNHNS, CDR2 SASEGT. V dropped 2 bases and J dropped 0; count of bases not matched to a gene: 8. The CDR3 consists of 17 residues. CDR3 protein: CASSEPQRGMYQETQYF. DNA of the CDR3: TGTGCCAGCAGTGAACCCCAGCGGGGGATGTACCAAGAGACCCAGTACTTC.

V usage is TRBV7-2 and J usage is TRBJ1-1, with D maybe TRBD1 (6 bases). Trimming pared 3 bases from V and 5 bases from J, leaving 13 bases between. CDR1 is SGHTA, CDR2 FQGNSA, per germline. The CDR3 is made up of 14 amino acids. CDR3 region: CASSFLQGGTEAFF. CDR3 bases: TGTGCCAGCAGCTTTTTACAGGGAGGGACTGAAGCTTTCTTT.

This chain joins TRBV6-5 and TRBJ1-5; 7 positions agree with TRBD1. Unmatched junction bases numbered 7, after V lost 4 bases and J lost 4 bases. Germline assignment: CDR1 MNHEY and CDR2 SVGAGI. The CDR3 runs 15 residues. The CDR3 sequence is CASSLDRNFNQPQHF. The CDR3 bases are TGTGCCAGCAGTTTGGACAGGAACTTTAATCAGCCCCAGCATTTT.

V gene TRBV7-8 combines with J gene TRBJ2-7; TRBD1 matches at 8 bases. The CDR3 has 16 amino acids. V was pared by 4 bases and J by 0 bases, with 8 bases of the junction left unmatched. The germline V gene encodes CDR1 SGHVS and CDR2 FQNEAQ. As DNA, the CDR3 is TGTGCCAGCAGCTCTTCCCCAGGGGGCTTCTCCTACGAGCAGTACTTC. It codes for CASSSSPGGFSYEQYF.

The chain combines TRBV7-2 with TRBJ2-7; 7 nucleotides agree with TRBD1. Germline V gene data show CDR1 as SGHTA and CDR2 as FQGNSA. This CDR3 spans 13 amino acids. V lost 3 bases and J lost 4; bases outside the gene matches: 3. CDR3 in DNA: TGTGCCAGCAGCTTTGACAGGGCTTACGAGCAGTACTTC. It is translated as CASSFDRAYEQYF.

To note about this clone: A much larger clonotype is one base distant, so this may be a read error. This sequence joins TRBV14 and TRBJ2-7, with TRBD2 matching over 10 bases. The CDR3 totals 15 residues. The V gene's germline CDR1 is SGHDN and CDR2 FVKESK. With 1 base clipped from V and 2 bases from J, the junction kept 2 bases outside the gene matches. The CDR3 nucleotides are TGTGCCAGCAGCCAAGGACTAGCGGGCCCCTACGAGCAGTACTTC. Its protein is CASSQGLAGPYEQYF.

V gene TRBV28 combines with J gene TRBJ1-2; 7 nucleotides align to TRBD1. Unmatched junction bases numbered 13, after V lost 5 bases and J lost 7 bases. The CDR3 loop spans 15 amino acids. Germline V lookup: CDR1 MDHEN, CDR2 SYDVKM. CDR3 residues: CASSRRQGGLFGYTF. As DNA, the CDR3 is TGTGCCAGCAGTCGCCGACAGGGAGGTCTTTTTGGCTACACCTTC.

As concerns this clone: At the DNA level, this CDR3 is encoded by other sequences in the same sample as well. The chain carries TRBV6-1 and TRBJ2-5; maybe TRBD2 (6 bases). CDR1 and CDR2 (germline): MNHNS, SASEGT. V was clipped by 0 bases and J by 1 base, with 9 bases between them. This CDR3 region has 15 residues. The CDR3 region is CASSEAGGTQETQYF. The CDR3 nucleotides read TGTGCCAGCAGTGAAGCGGGAGGAACCCAAGAGACCCAGTACTTC.

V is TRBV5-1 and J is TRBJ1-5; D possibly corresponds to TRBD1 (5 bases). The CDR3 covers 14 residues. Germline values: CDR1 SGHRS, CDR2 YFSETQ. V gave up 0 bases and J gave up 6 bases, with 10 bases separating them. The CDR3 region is CASSLGGGIQPQHF. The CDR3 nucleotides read TGCGCCAGCAGCTTGGGTGGGGGGATTCAGCCCCAGCATTTT. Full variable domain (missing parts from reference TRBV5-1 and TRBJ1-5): KAGVTQTPRYLIKTRGQQVTLSCSPISGHRSVSWYQQTPGQGLQFLFEYFSETQRNKGNFPGRFSGRQFSNSRSEMNVSTLELGDSALYLCASSLGGGIQPQHFGDGTRLSIL.

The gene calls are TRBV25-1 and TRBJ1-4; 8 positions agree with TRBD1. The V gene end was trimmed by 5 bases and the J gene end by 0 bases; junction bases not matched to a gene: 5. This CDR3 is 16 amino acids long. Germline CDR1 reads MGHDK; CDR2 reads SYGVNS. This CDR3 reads CASSPGQVATNEKLFF. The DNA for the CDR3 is TGTGCCAGCAGTCCGGGACAGGTTGCAACTAATGAAAAACTGTTTTTT.

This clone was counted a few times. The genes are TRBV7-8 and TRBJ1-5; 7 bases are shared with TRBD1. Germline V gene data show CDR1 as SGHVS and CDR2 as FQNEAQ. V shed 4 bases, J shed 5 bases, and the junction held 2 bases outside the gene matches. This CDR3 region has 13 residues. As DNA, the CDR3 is TGTGCCAGCAGCTGGACAGGAGATCAGCCCCAGCATTTT. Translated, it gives CASSWTGDQPQHF.

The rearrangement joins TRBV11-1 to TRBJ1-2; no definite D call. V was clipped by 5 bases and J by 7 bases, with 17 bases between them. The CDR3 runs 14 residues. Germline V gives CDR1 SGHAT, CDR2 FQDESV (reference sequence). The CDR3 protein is CASSLLRGWSGYTF. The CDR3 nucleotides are TGTGCCAGCAGCCTCCTACGGGGTTGGAGTGGCTACACCTTC.

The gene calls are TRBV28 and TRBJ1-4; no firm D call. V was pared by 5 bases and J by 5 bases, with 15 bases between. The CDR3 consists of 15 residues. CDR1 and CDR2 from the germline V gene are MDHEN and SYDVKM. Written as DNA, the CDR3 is TGTGCCAGCAGTCTGGATCAGACGGGGAATGAAAAACTGTTTTTT. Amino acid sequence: CASSLDQTGNEKLFF.

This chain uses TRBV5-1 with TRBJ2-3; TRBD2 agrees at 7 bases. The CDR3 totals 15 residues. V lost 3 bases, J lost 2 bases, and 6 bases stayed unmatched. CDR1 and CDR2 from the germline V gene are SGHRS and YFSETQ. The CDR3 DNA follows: TGCGCCAGCAGCTCGCGGGGGAGTTTCACAGATACGCAGTATTTT. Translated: CASSSRGSFTDTQYF.

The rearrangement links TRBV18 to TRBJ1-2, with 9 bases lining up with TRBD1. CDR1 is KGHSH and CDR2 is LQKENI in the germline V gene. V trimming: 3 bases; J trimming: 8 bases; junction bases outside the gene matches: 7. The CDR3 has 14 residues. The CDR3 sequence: CASSPVGDREGYTF. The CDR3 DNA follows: TGTGCCAGCTCACCGGTTGGGGACAGGGAAGGCTACACCTTC.